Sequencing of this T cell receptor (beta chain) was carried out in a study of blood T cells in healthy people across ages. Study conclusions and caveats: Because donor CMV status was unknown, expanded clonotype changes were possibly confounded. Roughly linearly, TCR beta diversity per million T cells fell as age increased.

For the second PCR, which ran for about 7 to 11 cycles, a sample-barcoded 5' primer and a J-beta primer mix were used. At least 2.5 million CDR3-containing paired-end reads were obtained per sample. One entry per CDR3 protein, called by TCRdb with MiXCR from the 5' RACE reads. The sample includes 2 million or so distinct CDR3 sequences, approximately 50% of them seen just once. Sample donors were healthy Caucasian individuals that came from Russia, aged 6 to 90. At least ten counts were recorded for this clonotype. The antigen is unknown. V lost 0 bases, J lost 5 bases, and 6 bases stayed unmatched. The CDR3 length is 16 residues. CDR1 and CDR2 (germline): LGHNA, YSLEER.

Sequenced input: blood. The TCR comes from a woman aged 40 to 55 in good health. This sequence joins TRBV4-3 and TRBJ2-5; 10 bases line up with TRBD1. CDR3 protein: CASSQDLTGGVETQYF. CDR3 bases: TGCGCCAGCAGCCAAGACCTGACAGGGGGCGTTGAGACCCAGTACTTC.